Sequencing of this T cell receptor (beta chain) was carried out in a study of blood T cell repertoires in COVID-19 (dated by TCRdb to about 2020). For the study in its entirety: The collaborator samples originated in the United States, Italy and Spain and spanned the acute and convalescent phases of COVID-19. Nearly every sample came with metadata listing a de-identified subject ID, COVID-19 status, age in years and sex. The material from the prospective study consisted of cDNA or gDNA derived from T cells, B-cell-depleted T cells, or PBMCs. Subjects who had been exposed to COVID-19, were actively infected with it, or had recovered from it provided the deeply sampled blood TCRbeta repertoires that made up the dataset. The repertoires were released in a freely available public database intended as a resource for research on the immune response to SARS-CoV-2. Samples came from the ongoing ImmuneRACE study (first 160 participants) plus 1,254 subjects from 6 global collaborators. Where available, HLA class I and class II types were taken from metadata supplied by the sample provider and were not determined by assay-based typing.

The paper as a whole reports these results and caveats: The amount of clinical and demographic metadata varied by source and participant and was provided uncurated.

The collaborating institutions used their own protocols to collect whole blood in K2EDTA tubes. For TCRbeta analysis, collaborator samples were shipped as frozen whole blood, as isolated PBMCs, or as DNA extracted from either sample type. The immunoSEQ Assay, a bias-controlled multiplex PCR, was used to amplify TCRbeta CDR3 regions from genomic DNA. In the paper's pipeline: The number of nucleated cells in each sample was estimated by amplification of reference gene primers within the assay. To quantify the absolute abundance of each unique TCRbeta CDR3 rearrangement, sequence reads were collapsed and filtered. For each sample, productive Simpson clonality was calculated as the square root of Simpson's diversity index over productive rearrangements. Not all clones reach the TCRdb copy of this immuneACCESS table, which keeps in-frame sequences only. Checked studies attribute under half of the gap to unresolved V genes and leave the rest unexplained. V and J calls and clone size are copied from that table; D and trimming were computed from the DNA. This sample gives 85,000 to 130,000 clones in total; about four fifths of them show up just once. The leading ten clones occupy over 20% of the sample.

Remarks on this clone: This clone's antigen is unknown. No clone much larger than this one lies a single base away; base qualities are absent.

Looking up the germline V gene (reference sequence) yields CDR1 SEHNR and CDR2 FQNEAQ. The cysteine opens and the phenylalanine closes a CDR3 of 13 amino acids. Kept here is only the CDR3 DNA, which spans 39 bases and is read in frame from base 1. The junction carries 10 bases between V and J, which are trimmed by 0 bases and 8 bases respectively. Sequenced material: peripheral blood. The clonotype was recovered from a man aged 55 to 70 with acute or convalescent COVID-19. The chain uses TRBV7-9 and TRBJ1-1; TRBD1 is perhaps the D gene, given 5 matching bases. The DNA sequence is as follows: TGTGCCAGCAGCTTAGCGGGGCTGACCGAAGCTTTCTTT. Its amino acids are CASSLAGLTEAFF.